Listed here are 24 T cell receptor beta chains from one sample, sequenced in a study of T-cell reconstitution after alpha-beta-depleted transplantation in children. A library of TCRbeta sequences, prepared with unique molecular identifiers, was generated. Via MiXCR, TCRdb re-called the PCR reads, giving one row per CDR3 protein. This table holds hundreds of thousands of distinct CDR3 sequences, roughly 15% found once. Sequences were derived from PBMCs, mostly from graft donor cells, sampled 360 days after TCRalphabeta/CD19-depleted stem cell transplant. All receptors come from a male patient between 2 and 15 years old who had a stem cell transplant for acute lymphoblastic leukemia, so the T cells may come from the graft donor.

This clonotype turned up a few times. This chain joins TRBV20-1 and TRBJ2-1, with a tentative D call TRBD2 (6 bases). Germline assignment: CDR1 DFQATT and CDR2 SNEGSKA (reference sequence). V lost 3 bases and J 6 bases, leaving 21 bases between the germline ends. The CDR3 extends over 16 amino acids. CDR3 nucleotides: TGCAGTGCTAGCCCTGCGGGGCCGCCGGGACTCAATGAGCAGTTCTTC. The encoded protein is CSASPAGPPGLNEQFF.

CDR3 protein: CASSFEGSNQPQHF. CDR3 bases: TGTGCCAGCAGCTTTGAAGGTAGCAATCAGCCCCAGCATTTT. The chain couples TRBV7-8 to TRBJ1-5; the D is unclear. Germline CDR1 and CDR2: SGHVS and FQNEAQ. The CDR3 is 14 residues long. V lost 3 bases, J lost 0 bases, and 6 bases lay in between.

This clonotype was counted a few times. This rearrangement joins TRBV28 to TRBJ2-3, with 7 bases matching TRBD2. This CDR3 comprises 17 residues. V lost 4 bases, J lost 4 bases, and 14 bases stayed unmatched. Germline CDR1 is MDHEN and CDR2 is SYDVKM. DNA for the CDR3: TGTGCCAGCAGTTCCCCCTTACGCTGGGAGGGCCCAGATACGCAGTATTTT. Its protein product is CASSSPLRWEGPDTQYF.

This clonotype was seen at least ten times. V and J are TRBV27 and TRBJ1-2; 8 bases are shared with TRBD1. Germline trimming cut 6 bases from V and 7 bases from J; bases unmatched to any gene: 4. The CDR3 length is 12 residues. Germline V gives CDR1 MNHEY, CDR2 SMNVEV (reference sequence). For the CDR3, the DNA is TGTGCCAGCAGCGCTACAGGGGGTGGCTACACCTTC. Its translation: CASSATGGGYTF.

The chain has TRBV29-1 and TRBJ2-1; D remains ambiguous. CDR1 and CDR2 (germline): SQVTM, ANQGSEA. V was cut by 6 bases and J by 8 bases, with 11 bases left in between. There are 11 residues in the CDR3. The CDR3 spells CSVRGGYEQFF. The CDR3, as DNA: TGCAGCGTACGCGGTGGGTATGAGCAGTTCTTC.

This clonotype was observed a few times. J is TRBJ2-1 and V is TRBV20-1; the match to TRBD2 covers 7 bases. Germline V lookup: CDR1 DFQATT, CDR2 SNEGSKA (reference sequence). The ends lost 5 bases at V and 2 bases at J; junction bases unmatched: 9. The CDR3 extends over 15 amino acids. CDR3 sequence (DNA): TGCAGTGCTGGGGACTATAAGATTACCTACAATGAGCAGTTCTTC. This codes for CSAGDYKITYNEQFF.

This clonotype was seen many times. The chain employs TRBV28 and TRBJ2-5, with a weak D call TRBD1 (6 bases). Trimming removed 6 bases from V and 4 bases from J, with 18 bases in between. The CDR3 extends over 15 amino acids. Germline values: CDR1 MDHEN, CDR2 SYDVKM. DNA of the CDR3: TGTGCCAGCAGCGAGGGGGACCCTCAACGAGAGACCCAGTACTTC. This gives the protein CASSEGDPQRETQYF. Complete variable domain (other parts from reference TRBV28 and TRBJ2-5): DVKVTQSSRYLVKRTGEKVFLECVQDMDHENMFWYRQDPGLGLRLIYFSYDVKMKEKGDIPEGYSVSREKKERFSLILESASTNQTSMYLCASSEGDPQRETQYFGPGTRLLVL.

The J gene is TRBJ2-1, the V gene TRBV12-3 or TRBV12-4; D is unresolved. CDR3 length equals 16 residues. V lost 0 bases and J lost 2, with 11 bases in between. This CDR3 reads CASSLARFTPYNEQFF. The CDR3 region has the DNA TGTGCCAGCAGTTTAGCCCGATTCACCCCCTACAATGAGCAGTTCTTC.

This clonotype was found many times. The J gene is TRBJ2-7, the V gene TRBV10-2; possibly TRBD1 for D (5 bases). This CDR3 is 15 amino acids long. The V end lost 5 bases, the J end lost 4 bases, and 18 bases lay between the germline ends. The germline V gene encodes CDR1 WSHSY and CDR2 SAAADI. CDR3 bases: TGCGCCAGCAGTTCATACAGGCCGGAAGGGTACGAGCAGTACTTC. Encoded protein: CASSSYRPEGYEQYF.

This clonotype was observed a handful of times. V and J are TRBV25-1 and TRBJ2-1, with 11 bases that match TRBD2. From germline, CDR1 is MGHDK and CDR2 SYGVNS. V dropped 6 bases and J dropped 2; count of bases not matched to a gene: 3. This CDR3 contains 15 residues. CDR3 protein: CASSIAGGPYNEQFF. The CDR3 bases are TGTGCCAGCAGCATAGCGGGGGGGCCCTACAATGAGCAGTTCTTC.

This chain joins TRBV11-2 and TRBJ2-1; perhaps TRBD1 as D (6 bases). Looked up from germline, CDR1 is SGHAT and CDR2 is FQNNGV. Deletions cut 5 bases from V and 9 bases from J, with 23 bases between. The CDR3 runs to 16 residues. The CDR3 protein is CASSPLRVPGVGEQFF. CDR3 coding DNA: TGTGCCAGCAGCCCTCTCCGGGTCCCAGGGGTAGGTGAGCAGTTCTTC.

This clonotype has just a few counts. V is TRBV12-3 or TRBV12-4 and J is TRBJ1-1; no clear D gene. The CDR3 has 13 amino acids. Trimming cost V 4 bases and J 1 base, with 7 bases left between them. CDR3 loop: CASSSQQNTEAFF. DNA of the CDR3: TGTGCCAGCAGTTCCCAACAGAACACTGAAGCTTTCTTT.

This clonotype was counted between two and nine times. The gene calls are TRBV4-2 and TRBJ2-6, with D possibly called TRBD1 or TRBD2 (5 bases each). Germline-derived CDR1 and CDR2 are LGHNA and YNFKEQ. The CDR3 extends over 19 amino acids. The ends were cut back, 0 bases at V and 0 bases at J, with 15 bases in the middle. CDR3 in amino acids: CASSQDKAGTLSGANVLTF. The CDR3 bases are TGTGCCAGCAGCCAAGATAAGGCAGGGACCCTCTCTGGGGCCAACGTCCTGACTTTC.

This clonotype occurred a few times. The J gene is TRBJ2-5, the V gene TRBV12-3 or TRBV12-4; D possibly corresponds to TRBD2 (6 bases). This CDR3 has 14 amino acids. Deletions cut 6 bases from V and 9 bases from J, with 20 bases between. CDR3 region: CASSLPASSGAQYF. CDR3 in DNA: TGTGCCAGCAGCTTACCAGCCAGTTCGGGGGCCCAGTACTTC.

The V call is TRBV20-1, the J call TRBJ2-3; D not resolved. Germline V CDR1 and CDR2: DFQATT, SNEGSKA (reference sequence). The germline V and J ends were trimmed by 0 bases and 1 base, with 11 bases remaining between them. This CDR3 region has 15 residues. In nucleotides, the CDR3 is TGCAGTGCTAGAGATCGGGTCCCAGGCACAGATACGCAGTATTTT. Translation gives CSARDRVPGTDTQYF.

The CDR3 nucleotides are TGTGCCACCAGTGGTCGTGCGGGGGTGGAAGATACGCAGTATTTT. Residues: CATSGRAGVEDTQYF. The chain joins TRBV24-1 to TRBJ2-3; 7 bases fit TRBD2. Germline V gene sequence: CDR1 KGHDR, CDR2 SFDVKD. V lost 5 bases, J lost 5 bases, and 9 bases stayed unmatched. The CDR3 consists of 15 residues.

This clonotype was found once. The CDR3 region is CSVAGGPNQPQHF. The CDR3 region has the DNA TGCAGCGTCGCCGGGGGGCCTAATCAGCCCCAGCATTTT. The V call is TRBV29-1, the J call TRBJ1-5, with D possibly matching TRBD1 (6 bases). The CDR3 is made up of 13 amino acids. Trimming shortened V by 6 bases and J by 4 bases, and 13 bases separated the two germline ends. The germline gives CDR1 SQVTM, CDR2 ANQGSEA.

V usage is TRBV27 and J usage is TRBJ2-7, with no clear D. Trimming took 3 bases from V and 6 from J, leaving 18 bases between them. This CDR3 has 15 amino acids. Germline CDR1 reads MNHEY; CDR2 reads SMNVEV (reference sequence). The CDR3 DNA sequence: TGTGCCAGCAGTTTTAGGGCAGGCGGCTTAACCGAGCAGTACTTC. Protein: CASSFRAGGLTEQYF.

DNA for the CDR3: TGTGCCAGCAGGGGGACTACCCCCGTAAATACGCAGTATTTT. It encodes CASRGTTPVNTQYF. The chain uses TRBV7-2 and TRBJ2-3; the match to TRBD2 covers 7 bases. The ends lost 6 bases at V and 7 bases at J; junction bases unmatched: 10. Per germline, CDR1 SGHTA and CDR2 FQGNSA. The CDR3 is made up of 14 amino acids.

The chain has TRBV5-1 and TRBJ2-7; a weak D match, TRBD1 (5 bases). Germline lookup yields CDR1 SGHRS and CDR2 YFSETQ. V lost 4 bases, J lost 2 bases, and 13 bases lay in between. There are 14 residues in the CDR3. The CDR3 DNA reads as TGCGCCAGCAGCCCGGAGACAGTGACCTACGAGCAGTACTTC. It codes for CASSPETVTYEQYF. The full variable domain, in which reference TRBV5-1 and TRBJ2-7 provide the parts outside the CDR3, is KAGVTQTPRYLIKTRGQQVTLSCSPISGHRSVSWYQQTPGQGLQFLFEYFSETQRNKGNFPGRFSGRQFSNSRSEMNVSTLELGDSALYLCASSPETVTYEQYFGPGTRLTVT.

This clonotype has only a few counts. The CDR3 reads CASSPSGLKGTGELFF. The CDR3 nucleotides read TGTGCCAGCAGCCCGAGCGGTCTCAAAGGAACCGGGGAGCTGTTTTTT. The chain is built from TRBV7-3 and TRBJ2-2; D perhaps matches TRBD2 (5 bases). The CDR3 length is 16 residues. Germline V gene data show CDR1 as SGHTA and CDR2 as FQGTGA. Trimming removed 5 bases at V and 5 bases at J, with 18 bases between.

CDR3 nucleotide sequence: TGTGCCAGCAGCATAAGAGGGATCTACGAGCAGTACTTC. It encodes CASSIRGIYEQYF. The chain has TRBV5-6 and TRBJ2-7; possible D gene TRBD2, 5 bases. Germline V gene data show CDR1 as SGHDT and CDR2 as YYEEEE. The V and J ends lost 4 bases and 3 bases respectively, with 11 bases between them. The CDR3 is made up of 13 amino acids. The whole variable domain, filled in from reference TRBV5-6 and TRBJ2-7, reads DAGVTQSPTHLIKTRGQQVTLRCSPKSGHDTVSWYQQALGQGPQFIFQYYEEEERQRGNFPDRFSGHQFPNYSSELNVNALLLGDSALYLCASSIRGIYEQYFGPGTRLTVT.

The rearrangement uses TRBV29-1 and TRBJ1-2, with a tentative D call TRBD1 (5 bases). CDR1 is SQVTM, CDR2 ANQGSEA, per germline. The CDR3 loop spans 17 amino acids. V was pared by 0 bases and J by 4 bases, with 21 bases between. Written as DNA, the CDR3 is TGCAGCGTTGAAGATCGGGCGCGGCCGGGGCAAGTCTATGGCTACACCTTC. Translation: CSVEDRARPGQVYGYTF.

This clonotype was counted only a few times. The rearrangement uses TRBV28 and TRBJ2-7; D uncertain. The CDR3 contains 12 residues. In germline, CDR1 is MDHEN, CDR2 SYDVKM. The V gene lost 5 bases and the J gene lost 4 bases, with 9 bases spanning the gap. CDR3 nucleotides: TGTGCCAGCAGTCCAATCCGATACGAGCAGTACTTC. It specifies CASSPIRYEQYF.